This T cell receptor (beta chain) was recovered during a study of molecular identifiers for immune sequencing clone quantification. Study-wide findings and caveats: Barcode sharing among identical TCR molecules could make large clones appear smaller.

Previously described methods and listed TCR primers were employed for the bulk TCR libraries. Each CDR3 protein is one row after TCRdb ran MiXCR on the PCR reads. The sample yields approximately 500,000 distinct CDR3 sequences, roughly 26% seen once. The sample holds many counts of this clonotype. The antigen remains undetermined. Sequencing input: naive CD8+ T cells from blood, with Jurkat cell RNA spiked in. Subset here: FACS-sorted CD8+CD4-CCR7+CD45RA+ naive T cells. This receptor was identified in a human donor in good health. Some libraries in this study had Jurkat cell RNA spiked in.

CDR3 nucleotide sequence: TGCGCCAGCAGCCAAGATATAGGTGCGGCCCAGTACTTC. It yields the protein CASSQDIGAAQYF. The chain recombines TRBV4-3 with TRBJ2-5; unclear D gene. V lost 0 bases to trimming and J lost 9 bases, with 11 bases between them. The germline gives CDR1 LGHNA, CDR2 YSLEER. This CDR3 region has 13 residues.